This T cell receptor beta chain was documented in a study of shared clonotypes between healthy human individuals. Using immunoSEQ multiplex PCR, the repertoire was profiled, and TCRdb retains in-frame clones only, with some absent. The table includes approximately 500,000 clones, approximately 81% detected once. This CDR3 region has 16 residues. The trim removed 5 bases at V and 6 bases at J, leaving 7 bases unmatched. CDR1 SEHNR and CDR2 FQNEAQ come from the germline V gene (reference sequence). Sequencing used PBMCs. The clonotype comes from a middle-aged woman in good health. Some clones in this sample may be carry-over from other donors' samples. The chain combines TRBV7-9 with TRBJ2-1; 13 positions agree with TRBD2. CDR3 region: CASSPRTSGRINEQFF. The CDR3 coding sequence is TGTGCCAGCAGCCCCCGGACTAGCGGGAGAATCAATGAGCAGTTCTTC. Filled out from reference TRBV7-9 and TRBJ2-1, the complete variable domain reads DTGVSQNPRHKITKRGQNVTFRCDPISEHNRLYWYRQTLGQGPEFLTYFQNEAQLEKSRLLSDRFSAERPKGSFSTLEIQRTEQGDSAMYLCASSPRTSGRINEQFFGPGTRLTVL.